These 8 T cell receptor beta chains were all obtained from the same sample, sequenced in a study of T cells in localized non-small cell lung cancer. Clones were sequenced by immunoSEQ multiplex PCR, and TCRdb holds only the in-frame ones, with some missing. The sample carries 10,000 to 13,000 clones, 40% to 55% recorded once. Sequenced material: lymph node tissue, taken before any cancer treatment. The receptors were gathered from a woman between 35 and 70 years old with stage II squamous cell lung carcinoma.

The chain uses TRBV29-1 and TRBJ1-1; D call uncertain. Germline CDR1 SQVTM, CDR2 ANQGSEA. The CDR3 has 12 amino acids. Trimming removed 4 bases at V and 1 base at J, with 7 bases between. For the CDR3, the DNA is TGCAGCGTTGGCAGACAGAACACTGAAGCTTTCTTT. Its protein product is CSVGRQNTEAFF. The full variable domain, its missing parts supplied by reference TRBV29-1 and TRBJ1-1, is SAVISQKPSRDICQRGTSLTIQCQVDSQVTMMFWYRQQPGQSLTLIATANQGSEATYESGFVIDKFPISRPNLTFSTLTVSNMSPEDSSIYLCSVGRQNTEAFFGQGTRLTVV.

The gene calls are TRBV25-1 and TRBJ1-1; D is uncertain. CDR1 and CDR2 from the germline V gene are MGHDK and SYGVNS. V was clipped by 4 bases and J by 7 bases, with 19 bases between them. This CDR3 region has 15 residues. CDR3 in DNA: TGTGCCAGCAGTGTAACATTGACCGTTCCTAGTGAAGCTTTCTTT. Its protein is CASSVTLTVPSEAFF.

This clone turned up a few times. The chain recombines TRBV6-8 with TRBJ1-2; possibly TRBD1 for D (6 bases). Germline V lookup: CDR1 MNHGY, CDR2 SAAAGT. CDR3 size: 14 residues. The ends were cut back, 10 bases at V and 4 bases at J, with 19 bases in the middle. For the CDR3, the DNA is TGTGCCACCCACCTCACAGGGATCCTCTATGGCTACACCTTC. This translates into CATHLTGILYGYTF.

V usage is TRBV29-1 and J usage is TRBJ2-5; 13 bases align to TRBD2. Germline values: CDR1 SQVTM, CDR2 ANQGSEA. V lost 7 bases to trimming and J lost 9 bases; unmatched junction nucleotides: 8. This CDR3 comprises 13 residues. CDR3 sequence reads: CSARTSGGQAQYF. The CDR3 DNA reads TGCAGCGCAAGGACTAGCGGGGGACAAGCCCAGTACTTC.

The genes are TRBV9 and TRBJ1-1; TRBD1 aligns across 8 bases. Per germline, CDR1 SGDLS and CDR2 YYNGEE. J gave up 4 bases and V 5 bases, and 16 bases lay outside the gene matches. This CDR3 spans 17 amino acids. The CDR3 spells CASRRLTGGIGSTEAFF. The CDR3 nucleotides are TGTGCCAGCAGGCGGCTTACAGGGGGAATAGGGAGCACTGAAGCTTTCTTT.

This sequence joins TRBV14 and TRBJ2-7; D gene unclear. Germline V gene data show CDR1 as SGHDN and CDR2 as FVKESK. V lost 4 bases and J lost 2, with 18 bases in between. There are 16 residues in the CDR3. The CDR3 region is CASSPIGPGKTYEQYF. CDR3 nucleotides: TGTGCCAGCAGCCCCATTGGACCCGGAAAAACCTACGAGCAGTACTTC.

Regarding this clone: At one end the junction does not follow the germline gene, possibly because of a read error. The V and J genes are TRBV14 and TRBJ2-5; the D is unclear. This CDR3 has 17 residues. The germline CDR1 and CDR2 sequences are SGHDN and FVKESK. The CDR3 loop is CASSPPKAGEIQEIQYF. CDR3 bases: TGTGCCAGCAGCCCTCCTAAGGCAGGAGAGATCCAAGAGATCCAGTACTTC. Combining the CDR3 with reference TRBV14 and TRBJ2-5 gives the whole variable domain EAGVTQFPSHSVIEKGQTVTLRCDPISGHDNLYWYRRVMGKEIKFLLHFVKESKQDESGMPNNRFLAERTGGTYSTLKVQPAELEDSGVYFCASSPPKAGEIQEIQYFGPGTRLLVL.

This chain connects TRBV14 to TRBJ2-5, with unresolved D. Between the trimmed V and J ends, which lost 1 base and 5 bases, there was a span of 23 bases. The CDR3 spans 18 residues. CDR1 and CDR2 (germline): SGHDN, FVKESK. This chain's CDR3 is CASSQGPPLWAFMETQYF. The CDR3 region has the DNA TGTGCCAGCAGCCAAGGACCCCCCTTATGGGCGTTCATGGAGACCCAGTACTTC.